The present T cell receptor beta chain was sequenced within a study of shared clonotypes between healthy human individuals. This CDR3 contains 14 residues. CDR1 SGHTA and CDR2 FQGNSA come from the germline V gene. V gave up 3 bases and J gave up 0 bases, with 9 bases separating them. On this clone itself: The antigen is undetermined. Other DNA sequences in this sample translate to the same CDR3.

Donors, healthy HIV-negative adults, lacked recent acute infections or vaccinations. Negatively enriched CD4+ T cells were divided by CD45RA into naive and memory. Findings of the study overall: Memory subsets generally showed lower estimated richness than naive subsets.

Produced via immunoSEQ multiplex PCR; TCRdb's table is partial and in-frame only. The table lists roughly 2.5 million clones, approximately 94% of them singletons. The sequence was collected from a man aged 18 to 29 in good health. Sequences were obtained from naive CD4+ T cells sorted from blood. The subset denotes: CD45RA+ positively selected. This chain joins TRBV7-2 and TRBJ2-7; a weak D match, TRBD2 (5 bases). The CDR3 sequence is CASSLGGLSYEQYF. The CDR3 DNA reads TGTGCCAGCAGCTTGGGCGGACTCTCCTACGAGCAGTACTTC. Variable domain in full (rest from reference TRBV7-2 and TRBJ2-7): GAGVSQSPSNKVTEKGKDVELRCDPISGHTALYWYRQSLGQGLEFLIYFQGNSAPDKSGLPSDRFSAERTGGSVSTLTIQRTQQEDSAVYLCASSLGGLSYEQYFGPGTRLTVT.